This entry lists 22 T cell receptor beta chains sequenced from one sample in a study of T cells in Graves' hyperthyroidism and ophthalmopathy. What was amplified from RNA transcripts were TCR beta CDR3 regions. TCR CDR3 underwent first-round RT-PCR with the HTBI primer set. Each CDR3 protein gets one entry after TCRdb re-called the multiplex PCR reads with MiXCR. The sample holds about 560,000 distinct CDR3 sequences, over 15% seen once. The sample consisted of blood. These receptors all come from a woman younger than 35 with Graves' hyperthyroidism.

At least ten counts were recorded for this clonotype. The chain couples TRBV5-1 to TRBJ1-2, with D perhaps TRBD1 (6 bases). Germline values: CDR1 SGHRS, CDR2 YFSETQ. CDR3 length equals 15 residues. With 2 bases removed from V and 3 bases from J, the gap between germline ends came to 14 bases. In nucleotides, the CDR3 is TGCGCCAGCAGCTTTACCCAGGGGAGTCACTATGGCTACACCTTC. Residues: CASSFTQGSHYGYTF.

This chain connects TRBV19 to TRBJ2-5; 9 bases agree with TRBD1. With V trimmed by 1 base and J by 4 bases, 4 bases remained unmatched. Germline V gene sequence: CDR1 LNHDA, CDR2 SQIVND (reference sequence). The CDR3 runs 15 residues. CDR3 region: CASSIAGTGRETQYF. In DNA form, the CDR3 reads TGTGCCAGTAGTATAGCTGGGACAGGGAGAGAGACCCAGTACTTC.

The genes are TRBV28 and TRBJ2-2, with 8 bases fitting TRBD2. With 7 bases clipped from V and 2 bases from J, the junction kept 6 bases outside the gene matches. CDR1 is MDHEN, CDR2 SYDVKM, per germline. CDR3 length: 15 residues. The CDR3 DNA sequence: TGTGCCAGCATACTTAGCGGGGTAAACACCGGGGAGCTGTTTTTT. It yields the protein CASILSGVNTGELFF.

The chain joins TRBV4-1 to TRBJ2-2; possibly TRBD1 or TRBD2 for D (5 bases each). The V and J ends lost 0 bases and 4 bases respectively, with 21 bases between them. Germline-derived CDR1 and CDR2 are MGHRA and YSYEKL. This CDR3 has 19 residues. CDR3 sequence (DNA): TGCGCCAGCAGCCAAGATGGGGGACCCTTCTTACGGGGCACCGGGGAGCTGTTTTTT. This gives the protein CASSQDGGPFLRGTGELFF.

This clonotype showed up just a few times. The rearrangement joins TRBV11-2 to TRBJ1-3; 8 nucleotides agree with TRBD1. The germline V gene has CDR1 SGHAT and CDR2 FQNNGV. After removal of 3 bases from V and 1 base from J, the junction contained 2 bases not matched to a gene. The CDR3 runs 15 residues. The CDR3 protein is CASSLRTGSGNTIYF. The CDR3 DNA sequence: TGTGCCAGCAGCTTGAGGACAGGGTCTGGAAACACCATATATTTT.

This clonotype was seen repeatedly, ten times or more. The V call is TRBV2, the J call TRBJ2-3, with D possibly matching TRBD2 (6 bases). The germline gives CDR1 SNHLY, CDR2 FYNNEI. V gave up 7 bases and J gave up 1 base, with 9 bases separating them. CDR3 length equals 13 residues. The CDR3 DNA reads as TGTGCCAGCACCGGGGGAGGCACAGATACGCAGTATTTT. It codes for CASTGGGTDTQYF.

This clonotype showed up many times. CDR3 amino acids: CSARSGGETQYF. The DNA for the CDR3 is TGCAGTGCTAGATCAGGGGGCGAGACCCAGTACTTC. The chain combines TRBV20-1 with TRBJ2-5, with 8 bases fitting TRBD1. There are 12 residues in the CDR3. Germline values: CDR1 DFQATT, CDR2 SNEGSKA (reference sequence). The J segment lost 5 bases and the V segment lost 2 bases, leaving 1 base of the junction unmatched.

This clonotype was recorded a few times. The gene calls are TRBV9 and TRBJ2-1; 8 bases map to TRBD2. The CDR3 spans 18 residues. V gave up 7 bases and J gave up 0 bases; unmatched junction bases: 15. Germline CDR1 and CDR2: SGDLS and YYNGEE. Here the CDR3 DNA reads TGTGCCAGCTCACTCGTGTCGGGACTAGTGACCTCCTACAATGAGCAGTTCTTC. This encodes CASSLVSGLVTSYNEQFF.

There are a few counts of this clonotype. V gene TRBV20-1 combines with J gene TRBJ1-5; 9 bases line up with TRBD1. CDR1 is DFQATT and CDR2 is SNEGSKA in the germline V gene (reference sequence). The CDR3 loop spans 12 amino acids. With V trimmed by 5 bases and J by 5 bases, 1 base remained unmatched. The CDR3 bases are TGCAGTGCTTGGGACAGGGATCAGCCCCAGCATTTT. Translation: CSAWDRDQPQHF.

On this clonotype: It may be a read error: a sequence one base away is much more abundant. The V and J genes are TRBV20-1 and TRBJ2-7; D is ambiguous. Germline CDR1 reads DFQATT; CDR2 reads SNEGSKA (reference sequence). This CDR3 has 13 amino acids. The CDR3 protein is CSARDPGTYEQHF. In DNA, the CDR3 is TGCAGTGCTAGAGATCCTGGCACCTACGAGCAGCACTTC.

This clonotype was seen at least ten times. This chain joins TRBV12-3 or TRBV12-4 and TRBJ2-5, with 13 bases matching TRBD2. With 3 bases clipped from V and 3 bases from J, the junction kept 7 bases outside the gene matches. The CDR3 is 17 residues long. Here the CDR3 reads CASSLGTSGAIEETQYF. In DNA, the CDR3 is TGTGCCAGCAGTTTGGGGACTAGCGGGGCAATAGAAGAGACCCAGTACTTC.

This clonotype came up many times. The chain joins TRBV28 to TRBJ2-3; 8 bases are shared with TRBD2. Looked up from germline, CDR1 is MDHEN and CDR2 is SYDVKM. V lost 3 bases, J lost 0 bases, and 8 bases stayed unmatched. The CDR3 spans 17 residues. The CDR3 sequence is CASSFPTSGVSTDTQYF. The CDR3 bases are TGTGCCAGCAGTTTCCCAACTAGCGGAGTTAGCACAGATACGCAGTATTTT.

This clonotype was seen at least ten times. This chain connects TRBV20-1 to TRBJ2-3, with 12 positions matching TRBD2. Germline CDR1 is DFQATT and CDR2 is SNEGSKA (reference sequence). The V segment lost 5 bases and the J segment 0 bases; nucleotides outside the gene matches: 6. The CDR3 loop spans 16 amino acids. The CDR3 DNA sequence: TGCAGTGCTTACCTAGCGGGAGGGCCTAGCACAGATACGCAGTATTTT. It yields the protein CSAYLAGGPSTDTQYF.

This clonotype was counted many times. The genes are TRBV7-9 and TRBJ2-7, with TRBD2 identical over 9 bases. CDR1 and CDR2 from the germline V gene are SEHNR and FQNEAQ (reference sequence). The CDR3 has 15 amino acids. Trimming at V came to 5 bases and at J to 5 bases, leaving 10 bases not matched to a gene. In DNA form, the CDR3 reads TGTGCCAGCAGCGGTGCCGGGACTAGCACCCACGAGCAGTACTTC. This codes for CASSGAGTSTHEQYF.

The chain couples TRBV13 to TRBJ2-1, with a possible D match to TRBD2 (6 bases). V lost 5 bases and J 7 bases, leaving 24 bases between the germline ends. In germline, CDR1 is PRHDT, CDR2 FYEKMQ (reference sequence). The CDR3 runs to 17 residues. The CDR3 here is CASSPEEGREPRNEQFF. The CDR3, as DNA: TGTGCCAGCAGCCCAGAGGAGGGACGGGAACCTCGGAATGAGCAGTTCTTC.

The V gene is TRBV10-3, the J gene TRBJ2-3, with D hard to call. Germline CDR1 and CDR2: ENHRY and SYGVKD. The germline V and J ends were trimmed by 3 bases and 4 bases, with 11 bases remaining between them. The CDR3 covers 14 residues. The DNA of the CDR3 is TGTGCCATCAGTGATCTTGGGGTTGCAGATACGCAGTATTTT. Protein product: CAISDLGVADTQYF.

The sample holds many counts of this clonotype. This chain joins TRBV20-1 and TRBJ2-1; TRBD2 matches 7 bases. From germline, CDR1 is DFQATT and CDR2 SNEGSKA (reference sequence). The V segment lost 0 bases and the J segment 7 bases; nucleotides outside the gene matches: 9. CDR3 size: 15 residues. The CDR3 here is CSARDRRGLLNEQFF. The CDR3 DNA follows: TGCAGTGCTAGAGATAGGAGGGGACTACTTAATGAGCAGTTCTTC.

The chain is built from TRBV28 and TRBJ2-7; 11 bases match TRBD2. Germline lookup yields CDR1 MDHEN and CDR2 SYDVKM. V shed 3 bases and J 0 bases; nucleotides not matched to a gene: 4. The CDR3 covers 16 residues. CDR3 coding DNA: TGTGCCAGCAGTTTGCTTACTAGCGGGAGCTCCTACGAGCAGTACTTC. It translates to CASSLLTSGSSYEQYF. The whole variable domain, remainder taken from reference TRBV28 and TRBJ2-7, is DVKVTQSSRYLVKRTGEKVFLECVQDMDHENMFWYRQDPGLGLRLIYFSYDVKMKEKGDIPEGYSVSREKKERFSLILESASTNQTSMYLCASSLLTSGSSYEQYFGPGTRLTVT.

The chain recombines TRBV11-2 with TRBJ1-3, with D hard to call. The CDR3 covers 16 residues. V dropped 1 base and J dropped 0 bases, with 10 bases sitting between them. Germline CDR1 reads SGHAT; CDR2 reads FQNNGV. For the CDR3, the DNA is TGTGCCAGCAGCTTAGTGACGGGTGGCTCTGGAAACACCATATATTTT. Encoded protein: CASSLVTGGSGNTIYF.

V gene TRBV20-1 combines with J gene TRBJ1-6; 7 bases map to TRBD1. The CDR3 sequence is 14 residues long. V was pared by 3 bases and J by 3 bases, with 2 bases of the junction left unmatched. Germline V gene data show CDR1 as DFQATT and CDR2 as SNEGSKA (reference sequence). The CDR3 region is CSARRDSYNSPLHF. CDR3 DNA sequence: TGCAGTGCTAGGAGGGACAGCTATAATTCACCCCTCCACTTT.

This clonotype has a count of ten or more. The chain carries TRBV28 and TRBJ1-2, with D possibly TRBD1 on 5 matching bases. CDR1 and CDR2 from the germline V gene are MDHEN and SYDVKM. The CDR3 sequence is 14 residues long. V was shortened by 6 bases and J by 8 bases, with 19 bases between the two germline ends. This CDR3 is CASRRFGQGPGYTF. The CDR3 DNA reads as TGTGCCAGCAGGAGGTTCGGGCAGGGACCCGGCTACACCTTC.

The chain links TRBV5-1 to TRBJ2-3, with unresolved D. Germline-derived CDR1 and CDR2 are SGHRS and YFSETQ. Trimming shortened V by 2 bases and J by 3 bases, and 13 bases separated the two germline ends. The CDR3 totals 15 residues. In nucleotides, the CDR3 is TGCGCCAGCAGCTTTTCCGGCGTTGGGACAGATACGCAGTATTTT. It specifies CASSFSGVGTDTQYF.